These 25 T cell receptor beta chains were sequenced from one sample in a study of blood T cell repertoires in COVID-19. The data were produced by immunoSEQ multiplex PCR, yet TCRdb's version contains in-frame clones alone and is incomplete. The sample has under 200,000 clones, approximately 80% seen once; the top ten hold 1.5% to 1.7%. Input material: peripheral blood. All receptors derive from a human donor in a cohort sampled during active COVID-19.

The chain has TRBV9 and TRBJ2-3, with 8 positions matching TRBD1. After removal of 3 bases from V and 5 bases from J, the junction contained 5 bases not matched to a gene. CDR1 is SGDLS, CDR2 YYNGEE, per germline. This CDR3 has 14 amino acids. CDR3 nucleotides: TGTGCCAGCAGCGCCGGACAGGGCCAAGATACGCAGTATTTT. This translates into CASSAGQGQDTQYF. The entire variable domain, with the rest obtained from reference TRBV9 and TRBJ2-3, is as follows: DSGVTQTPKHLITATGQRVTLRCSPRSGDLSVYWYQQSLDQGLQFLIQYYNGEERAKGNILERFSAQQFPDLHSELNLSSLELGDSALYFCASSAGQGQDTQYFGPGTRLTVL.

V and J are TRBV4-2 and TRBJ1-5, with 7 bases aligning to TRBD1. In germline, CDR1 is LGHNA, CDR2 YNFKEQ. The CDR3 covers 14 residues. Unmatched junction bases numbered 7, after V lost 5 bases and J lost 6 bases. CDR3 sequence: CASSDGTATQPQHF. CDR3 bases: TGTGCCAGCAGCGACGGGACAGCGACTCAGCCCCAGCATTTT.

This sequence joins TRBV6-6 and TRBJ2-7, with a possible D match to TRBD1 (7 bases). V was cut by 0 bases and J by 2 bases, with 11 bases left in between. Germline values: CDR1 MNHNY, CDR2 SVGAGI (reference sequence). The CDR3 consists of 15 residues. CDR3 nucleotide sequence: TGTGCCAGCAGTTACTCGGCAGGGGGGCCCTACGAGCAGTACTTC. Its translation: CASSYSAGGPYEQYF.

In its sample, this clone was seen once. The V and J genes are TRBV7-2 and TRBJ2-7, with 14 bases aligning to TRBD2. The CDR3 length is 19 residues. From germline, CDR1 is SGHTA and CDR2 FQGNSA. V lost 1 base and J lost 0; bases outside the gene matches: 8. The CDR3 sequence: CASSLVGLAGGANSYEQYF. For the CDR3, the DNA is TGTGCCAGCAGCTTAGTCGGACTAGCGGGGGGTGCCAACTCCTACGAGCAGTACTTC.

The chain couples TRBV6-5 to TRBJ2-6; no clear D gene. Trimming took off 1 base at V and 0 bases at J, with 4 bases between the two ends. CDR3 length equals 15 residues. Germline V gene sequence: CDR1 MNHEY, CDR2 SVGAGI. The chain's CDR3 is CASSYWSSGANVLTF. CDR3 nucleotide sequence: TGTGCCAGCAGTTACTGGAGCTCTGGGGCCAACGTCCTGACTTTC.

To note about this clone: At the DNA level, this CDR3 is encoded by other sequences in the same sample as well. This chain links TRBV2 with TRBJ2-7; TRBD1 might be the D (5 bases). The CDR3 totals 13 residues. V dropped 4 bases and J dropped 2 bases, with 9 bases sitting between them. Germline-derived CDR1 and CDR2 are SNHLY and FYNNEI. This CDR3 reads CASSGGPAYEQYF. CDR3 nucleotides: TGTGCCAGCAGTGGGGGCCCGGCCTACGAGCAGTACTTC.

This chain links TRBV9 with TRBJ2-7; 8 nucleotides align to TRBD1. The trim removed 0 bases at V and 6 bases at J, leaving 8 bases unmatched. Looked up from germline, CDR1 is SGDLS and CDR2 is YYNGEE. The CDR3 extends over 15 amino acids. The CDR3 loop is CASSVGDRRSVEQYF. The CDR3 DNA sequence: TGTGCCAGCAGCGTAGGGGACAGGCGCTCGGTCGAGCAGTACTTC.

This clone was seen only a few times. This chain links TRBV7-3 with TRBJ2-7, with a tentative D call TRBD1 (6 bases). CDR3 size: 13 residues. Germline V gene lookup returns CDR1 SGHTA and CDR2 FQGTGA. V gave up 5 bases and J gave up 5 bases, with 13 bases separating them. DNA of the CDR3: TGTGCCAGCAGCCCCCGGGACACCAACGAGCAGTACTTC. Its protein product is CASSPRDTNEQYF.

The rearrangement joins TRBV5-8 to TRBJ2-7, with TRBD2 matching 8 bases. CDR1 is SGHTS and CDR2 is YDEGEE in the germline V gene. The CDR3 totals 16 residues. Losses at the gene ends were 2 bases for V and 3 bases for J; bases not matched to a gene: 10. CDR3 residues: CASSFKGTREGYEQYF. The CDR3 DNA reads as TGTGCCAGCAGCTTTAAAGGGACTCGGGAGGGCTACGAGCAGTACTTC.

The V and J genes are TRBV29-1 and TRBJ2-7, with 8 bases lining up with TRBD1. The germline CDR1 and CDR2 sequences are SQVTM and ANQGSEA. With 5 bases clipped from V and 4 bases from J, the junction kept 10 bases outside the gene matches. This CDR3 has 14 residues. CDR3 protein: CSVMAQGAEYEQYF. CDR3 DNA sequence: TGCAGCGTTATGGCCCAGGGGGCAGAGTACGAGCAGTACTTC.

J is TRBJ1-1 and V is TRBV18; D uncertain. Trimming took 1 base from V and 1 from J, leaving 13 bases between them. Germline CDR1 is KGHSH and CDR2 is LQKENI. CDR3 length: 16 residues. The CDR3 DNA reads TGTGCCAGCTCACCACTCCCCGAGCCAACGAACACTGAAGCTTTCTTT. Translated, it gives CASSPLPEPTNTEAFF.

The chain carries TRBV4-2 and TRBJ2-3, with a weak D call TRBD2 (6 bases). The V end was cut by 0 bases, the J end by 4 bases, with 14 bases between. This CDR3 is built from 16 residues. Germline assignment: CDR1 LGHNA and CDR2 YNFKEQ. CDR3 sequence (DNA): TGTGCCAGCAGCCAAGATGAGAGTAGCGGTGCAGATACGCAGTATTTT. This codes for CASSQDESSGADTQYF.

In the case of this clone: The sample has other DNA sequences that encode this CDR3 too. The chain carries TRBV6-4 and TRBJ2-1; TRBD2 aligns across 15 bases. After removal of 8 bases from V and 7 bases from J, the junction contained 6 bases not matched to a gene. Per germline, CDR1 MRHNA and CDR2 SNTAGT. The CDR3 consists of 15 residues. CDR3 coding DNA: TGTGCCAGCTCACCGGGACTAGCGGGAGGTAATGAGCAGTTCTTC. Encoded protein: CASSPGLAGGNEQFF.

The chain joins TRBV5-1 to TRBJ1-4, with a tentative D call TRBD1 (6 bases). Trimming removed 2 bases at V and 1 base at J, with 15 bases between. The CDR3 has 17 amino acids. Germline loops: CDR1 SGHRS, CDR2 YFSETQ. The CDR3 loop reads CASSFSGASGTNEKLFF. The CDR3 coding sequence is TGCGCCAGCAGCTTTTCAGGGGCATCTGGAACTAATGAAAAACTGTTTTTT.

The J gene is TRBJ1-2, the V gene TRBV18; possibly TRBD1 for D (5 bases). CDR3 length: 14 residues. The V end was cut by 2 bases, the J end by 0 bases, with 7 bases between. From germline, CDR1 is KGHSH and CDR2 LQKENI. CDR3 in DNA: TGTGCCAGCTCACCAGGGGCCGCTAACTATGGCTACACCTTC. Residues: CASSPGAANYGYTF. The full variable domain, completed using reference TRBV18 and TRBJ1-2, is NAGVMQNPRHLVRRRGQEARLRCSPMKGHSHVYWYRQLPEEGLKFMVYLQKENIIDESGMPKERFSAEFPKEGPSILRIQQVVRGDSAAYFCASSPGAANYGYTFGSGTRLTVV.

This clone was seen once. This rearrangement joins TRBV5-4 to TRBJ2-7, with 9 bases lining up with TRBD1. The V gene end was trimmed by 4 bases and the J gene end by 3 bases; junction bases not matched to a gene: 8. The CDR3 length is 15 residues. Per the germline V gene, CDR1 is SGHNT and CDR2 is YYREEE (reference sequence). CDR3 sequence (DNA): TGTGCCAGCAGCCAGCCGGGACAGGGTAACTACGAGCAGTACTTC. Translated, it gives CASSQPGQGNYEQYF.

The genes are TRBV25-1 and TRBJ1-3; 10 nucleotides line up with TRBD1. Per the germline V gene, CDR1 is MGHDK and CDR2 is SYGVNS. V shed 7 bases, J shed 2 bases, and the junction held 5 bases outside the gene matches. The CDR3 is made up of 15 amino acids. CDR3 loop: CASTRGTGAGNTIYF. The CDR3 DNA follows: TGTGCCAGCACCAGAGGGACAGGGGCTGGAAACACCATATATTTT.

This chain joins TRBV28 and TRBJ2-7; 9 bases are shared with TRBD2. CDR3 size: 16 residues. CDR1 MDHEN and CDR2 SYDVKM come from the germline V gene. V gave up 6 bases and J gave up 5 bases; unmatched junction bases: 14. Here the CDR3 DNA reads TGTGCCAGCAGACCTACTTTGCTAGCGGGAAGGAACGAGCAGTACTTC. It is translated as CASRPTLLAGRNEQYF.

This sequence joins TRBV10-2 and TRBJ2-1; TRBD2 agrees at 8 bases. This CDR3 has 15 amino acids. Germline CDR1 and CDR2: WSHSY and SAAADI. Trimming took 5 bases from V and 8 from J; bases not matched to a gene: 11. The CDR3 DNA reads TGCGCCAGCAGTCGTTCGAGCGGGAGTAGGGATGAGCAGTTCTTC. It encodes CASSRSSGSRDEQFF.

This clone was picked up a small number of times. This rearrangement joins TRBV19 to TRBJ1-1, with D unclear. Germline V CDR1 and CDR2: LNHDA, SQIVND (reference sequence). The ends were cut back, 3 bases at V and 3 bases at J, with 11 bases in the middle. CDR3 length: 14 amino acids. The CDR3 spells CASSMGQRDTEAFF. As DNA, the CDR3 is TGTGCCAGTAGTATGGGTCAGCGAGACACTGAAGCTTTCTTT. The variable domain in full, with the rest retrieved from reference TRBV19 and TRBJ1-1, is DGGITQSPKYLFRKEGQNVTLSCEQNLNHDAMYWYRQDPGQGLRLIYYSQIVNDFQKGDIAEGYSVSREKKESFPLTVTSAQKNPTAFYLCASSMGQRDTEAFFGQGTRLTVV.

The chain is built from TRBV9 and TRBJ2-3; 8 bases align to TRBD1. V lost 4 bases and J lost 4; bases outside the gene matches: 8. The CDR3 is 15 residues long. Germline loops: CDR1 SGDLS, CDR2 YYNGEE. The DNA of the CDR3 is TGTGCCAGCAGCCCCCGGGGCAGGGGGCCAGATACGCAGTATTTT. The encoded protein is CASSPRGRGPDTQYF.

The chain uses TRBV7-9 and TRBJ1-2; TRBD1 aligns across 7 bases. V lost 1 base to trimming and J lost 8 bases; unmatched junction nucleotides: 7. CDR3 length: 14 residues. The germline gives CDR1 SEHNR, CDR2 FQNEAQ (reference sequence). The CDR3 nucleotides read TGTGCCAGCAGCTTAGACAGGGGCCTTGAAGGCTACACCTTC. It specifies CASSLDRGLEGYTF.

The chain is built from TRBV28 and TRBJ1-4; D may be TRBD1 (5 bases). The CDR3 contains 13 residues. From germline, CDR1 is MDHEN and CDR2 SYDVKM. Trimming shortened V by 7 bases and J by 8 bases, and 14 bases separated the two germline ends. The CDR3 loop is CASTGGVWEKLFF. The DNA of the CDR3 is TGTGCCAGCACCGGGGGTGTATGGGAAAAACTGTTTTTT.

The rearrangement uses TRBV3-1 (or the pseudogene TRBV3-2) and TRBJ2-7, with D possibly TRBD2 on 5 matching bases. The CDR3 runs 14 residues. V was shortened by 4 bases and J by 7 bases, with 17 bases between the two germline ends. In germline, CDR1 is LGHDT, CDR2 YNNKEL (reference sequence). CDR3 residues: CASSPGIGSGEQYF. Written as DNA, the CDR3 is TGTGCCAGCAGCCCCGGAATAGGGAGCGGAGAGCAGTACTTC.

J is TRBJ2-3 and V is TRBV10-3; TRBD2 aligns across 9 bases. The V gene end was trimmed by 6 bases and the J gene end by 5 bases; junction bases not matched to a gene: 6. Germline CDR1 reads ENHRY; CDR2 reads SYGVKD. This CDR3 contains 14 residues. CDR3 residues: CAISQREALDTQYF. In DNA, the CDR3 is TGTGCCATCAGCCAGCGGGAGGCCTTAGATACGCAGTATTTT.